These T cell receptor beta chains were read from a single sample in a study of T cell changes during pregnancy in multiple sclerosis. The data were produced by immunoSEQ multiplex PCR, yet TCRdb's version contains in-frame clones alone and is incomplete. The profile covers over 30,000 clones, with 80% to 90% appearing a single time and 1.2% taken by the ten largest. Specimen: CD4+ T cells from peripheral blood mononuclear cells, collected before pregnancy. The origin of the receptors is a female donor with multiple sclerosis, enrolled in a pregnancy study. Each CDR3 is given with its conserved first and last residue. Each record gives: clone size, V gene, D gene, J gene, CDR3 DNA, CDR3 protein. D genes are given only for firm matches. Size tells how often a clone was seen (once, few, many) or the class of an expanded clone, and some rows leave it out.

.	TRBV7-2	.	TRBJ2-3	TGTGCCAGCAGCTTACGACTAACCACAGATACGCAGTATTTT	CASSLRLTTDTQYF
.	TRBV7-2	.	TRBJ2-4	TGTGCCAGCAGCCCCTCGGGGGAGATTGGAACCAAAAACATTCAGTACTTC	CASSPSGEIGTKNIQYF
.	TRBV18	TRBD2	TRBJ2-2	TGTGCCAGCTCACCACAGGCCGGGAGCCCTAACCGGGGGGCCGGGGAGCTGTTTTTT	CASSPQAGSPNRGAGELFF
.	TRBV5-4	TRBD2	TRBJ2-5	TGTGCCAGCAGCACCGGACTAGCGGGAGTAGACGGGGAGACCCAGTACTTC	CASSTGLAGVDGETQYF
.	TRBV7-9	TRBD2	TRBJ2-1	TGTGCCAGCAGCTTAGGGCTAGCGGGAGTCAATGAGCAGTTCTTC	CASSLGLAGVNEQFF
.	TRBV30	.	TRBJ1-6	TGTGCCTGGAGTCCCGAGGGCAAGGCCCTCCACTTT	CAWSPEGKALHF
.	TRBV6-1	.	TRBJ2-7	TGTGCCAGCAGTGAAGCCGGGTACGAGCAGTACTTC	CASSEAGYEQYF
.	TRBV19	.	TRBJ1-5	TGTGCCAGTAGCCTTGACAGAAGCCTTAATCAGCCCCAGCATTTT	CASSLDRSLNQPQHF
.	TRBV5-4	TRBD1	TRBJ2-5	TGTGCCAGCAGCTTTCGGACAGGGCAAGAGACCCAGTACTTC	CASSFRTGQETQYF
.	TRBV7-9	.	TRBJ2-3	TGTGCCAGCAGCTTTTACACAGATACGCAGTATTTT	CASSFYTDTQYF
.	TRBV6-6	TRBD2	TRBJ2-3	TGTGCCAGTAGCGGGAGAACAGATACGCAGTATTTT	CASSGRTDTQYF
.	TRBV19	.	TRBJ2-5	TGTGCCAGTAGCCCGATCCACGGGCGGGCGATAGAGACCCAGTACTTC	CASSPIHGRAIETQYF
.	TRBV5-6	.	TRBJ1-5	TGTGCCAGCAGCTTGAACGGGAGGGGCAATCAGCCCCAGCATTTT	CASSLNGRGNQPQHF
.	TRBV5-1	TRBD1	TRBJ1-4	TGCGCCAGCAGCCCGTCGACAGGGGGGGGCCGAAATGAAAAACTGTTTTTT	CASSPSTGGGRNEKLFF
.	TRBV7-9	.	TRBJ2-7	TGTGCCAGCAGTTCACAGGGAATCAACTACGAGCAGTACTTC	CASSSQGINYEQYF
once	TRBV11-2	.	TRBJ2-2	TGTGCCAGCAGCAGCAAGAAGTTACAGGGTGTCCTTGGCACCGGGGAGCTGTTTTTT	CASSSKKLQGVLGTGELFF
.	TRBV5-5	TRBD2	TRBJ2-5	TGTGCCAGCAGCGGAACCGGGACTAGCGGGAGGGCCGGAAAGACCCAGTACTTC	CASSGTGTSGRAGKTQYF